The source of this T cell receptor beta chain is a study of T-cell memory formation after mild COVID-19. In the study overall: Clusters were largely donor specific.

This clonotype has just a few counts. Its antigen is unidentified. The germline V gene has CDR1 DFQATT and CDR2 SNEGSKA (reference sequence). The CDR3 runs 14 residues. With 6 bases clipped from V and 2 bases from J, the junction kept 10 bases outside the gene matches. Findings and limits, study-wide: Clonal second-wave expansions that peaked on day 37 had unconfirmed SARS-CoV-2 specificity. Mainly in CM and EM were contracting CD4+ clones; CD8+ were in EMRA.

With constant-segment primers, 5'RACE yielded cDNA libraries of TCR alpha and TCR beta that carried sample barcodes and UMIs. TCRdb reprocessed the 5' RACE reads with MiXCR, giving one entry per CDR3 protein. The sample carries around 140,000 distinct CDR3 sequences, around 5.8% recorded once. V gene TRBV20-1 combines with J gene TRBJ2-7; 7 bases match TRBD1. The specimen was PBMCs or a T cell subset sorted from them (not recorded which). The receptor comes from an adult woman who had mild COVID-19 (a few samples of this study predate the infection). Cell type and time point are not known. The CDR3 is CSATPRTGPYEQYF. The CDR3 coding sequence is TGCAGTGCCACCCCCCGGACAGGCCCCTACGAGCAGTACTTC.